This paragraph reports one T cell receptor beta chain. This sample was included in a study of blood T cell repertoires in COVID-19. The wider study: The United States, Italy and Spain were the sources of the acute and convalescent COVID-19 samples.

This CDR3 region has 15 residues. Trimming took 10 bases from V and 4 from J, leaving 22 bases between them. The germline V gene has CDR1 LNHDA and CDR2 SQIVND (reference sequence). Assay used: immunoSEQ multiplex PCR; TCRdb lists only in-frame clones, some missing. The data show about 210,000 clones, approximately 89% seen once. This TCR was sampled from a woman aged 35 to 49 with acute or convalescent COVID-19. The chain combines TRBV19 with TRBJ1-2, with a tentative D call TRBD1 (6 bases). Sample: peripheral blood. The CDR3 loop reads CATNGQTLGAYGYTF. The CDR3 DNA reads as TGTGCCACCAATGGACAGACTCTGGGGGCCTATGGCTACACCTTC. Filled out from reference TRBV19 and TRBJ1-2, the complete variable domain reads DGGITQSPKYLFRKEGQNVTLSCEQNLNHDAMYWYRQDPGQGLRLIYYSQIVNDFQKGDIAEGYSVSREKKESFPLTVTSAQKNPTAFYLCATNGQTLGAYGYTFGSGTRLTVV.